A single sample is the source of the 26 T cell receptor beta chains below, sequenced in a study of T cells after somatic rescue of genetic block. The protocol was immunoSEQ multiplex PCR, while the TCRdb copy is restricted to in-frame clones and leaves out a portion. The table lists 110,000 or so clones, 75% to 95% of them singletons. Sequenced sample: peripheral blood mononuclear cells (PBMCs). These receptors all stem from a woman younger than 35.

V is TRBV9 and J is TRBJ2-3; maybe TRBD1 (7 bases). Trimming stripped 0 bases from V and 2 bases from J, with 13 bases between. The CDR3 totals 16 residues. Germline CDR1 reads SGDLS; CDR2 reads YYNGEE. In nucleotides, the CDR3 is TGTGCCAGCAGCGTAGTCCAGGGGGGAGACACAGATACGCAGTATTTT. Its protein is CASSVVQGGDTDTQYF. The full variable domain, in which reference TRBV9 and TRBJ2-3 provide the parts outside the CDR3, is DSGVTQTPKHLITATGQRVTLRCSPRSGDLSVYWYQQSLDQGLQFLIQYYNGEERAKGNILERFSAQQFPDLHSELNLSSLELGDSALYFCASSVVQGGDTDTQYFGPGTRLTVL.

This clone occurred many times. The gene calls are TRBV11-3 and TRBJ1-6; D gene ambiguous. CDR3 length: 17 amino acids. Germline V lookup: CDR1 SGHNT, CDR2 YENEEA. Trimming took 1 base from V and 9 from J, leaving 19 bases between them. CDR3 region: CASSLGDTLTPSSPLHF. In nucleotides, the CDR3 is TGTGCCAGCAGCTTAGGCGACACACTAACCCCTAGTTCACCCCTCCACTTT. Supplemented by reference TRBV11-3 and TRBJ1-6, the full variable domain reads EAGVVQSPRYKIIEKKQPVAFWCNPISGHNTLYWYLQNLGQGPELLIRYENEEAVDDSQLPKDRFSAERLKGVDSTLKIQPAELGDSAVYLCASSLGDTLTPSSPLHFGNGTRLTVT.

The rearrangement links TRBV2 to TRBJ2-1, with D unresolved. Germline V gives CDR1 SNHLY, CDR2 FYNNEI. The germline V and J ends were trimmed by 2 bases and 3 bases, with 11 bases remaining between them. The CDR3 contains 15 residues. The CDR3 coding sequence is TGTGCCAGCAGTGAATATGGAGCCTTCTACAATGAGCAGTTCTTC. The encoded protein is CASSEYGAFYNEQFF.

CDR3 coding DNA: TGCGCCAGCAGCTTCAGCGTAAGGAGCTCTGGAAACACCATATATTTT. Protein sequence: CASSFSVRSSGNTIYF. The chain links TRBV5-1 to TRBJ1-3, with unresolved D. CDR1 and CDR2 (germline): SGHRS, YFSETQ. Trimming took off 2 bases at V and 0 bases at J, with 12 bases between the two ends. The CDR3 is 16 amino acids.

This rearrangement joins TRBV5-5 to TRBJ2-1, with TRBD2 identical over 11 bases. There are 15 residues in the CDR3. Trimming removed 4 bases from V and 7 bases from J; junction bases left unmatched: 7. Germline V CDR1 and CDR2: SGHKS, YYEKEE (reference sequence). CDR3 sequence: CASSPERTSGNEQFF. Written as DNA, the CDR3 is TGTGCCAGCAGCCCGGAGCGGACTAGCGGGAATGAGCAGTTCTTC. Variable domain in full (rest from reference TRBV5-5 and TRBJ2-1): DAGVTQSPTHLIKTRGQQVTLRCSPISGHKSVSWYQQVLGQGPQFIFQYYEKEERGRGNFPDRFSARQFPNYSSELNVNALLLGDSALYLCASSPERTSGNEQFFGPGTRLTVL.

CDR3 sequence: CASSLKTRQGGDSPLHF. CDR3 in DNA: TGTGCCAGCAGTCTCAAGACCCGACAGGGTGGCGATTCACCCCTCCACTTT. The V call is TRBV27, the J call TRBJ1-6; 7 bases are shared with TRBD1. Trimming cost V 5 bases and J 8 bases; bases outside gene matches: 15. The germline gives CDR1 MNHEY, CDR2 SMNVEV (reference sequence). The CDR3 sequence is 17 residues long.

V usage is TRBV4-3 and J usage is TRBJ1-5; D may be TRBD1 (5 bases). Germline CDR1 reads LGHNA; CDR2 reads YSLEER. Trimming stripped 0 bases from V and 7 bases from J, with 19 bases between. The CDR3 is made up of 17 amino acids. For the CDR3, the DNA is TGCGCCAGCAGCCAAGAAAGATGGGGCAGGGCAGCCCAGCCCCAGCATTTT. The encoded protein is CASSQERWGRAAQPQHF.

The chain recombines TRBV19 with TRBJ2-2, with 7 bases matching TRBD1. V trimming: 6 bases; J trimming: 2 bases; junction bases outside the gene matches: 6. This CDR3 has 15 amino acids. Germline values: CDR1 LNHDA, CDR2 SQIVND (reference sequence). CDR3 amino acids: CASSRGTANTGELFF. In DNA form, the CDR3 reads TGTGCCAGTAGCCGAGGGACAGCCAACACCGGGGAGCTGTTTTTT.

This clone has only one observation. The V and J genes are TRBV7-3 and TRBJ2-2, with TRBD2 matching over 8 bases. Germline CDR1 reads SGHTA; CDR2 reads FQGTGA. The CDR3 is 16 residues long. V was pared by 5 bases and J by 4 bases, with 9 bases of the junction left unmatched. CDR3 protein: CASSPQGLGVTGELFF. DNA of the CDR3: TGTGCCAGCAGCCCGCAGGGACTAGGCGTCACCGGGGAGCTGTTTTTT.

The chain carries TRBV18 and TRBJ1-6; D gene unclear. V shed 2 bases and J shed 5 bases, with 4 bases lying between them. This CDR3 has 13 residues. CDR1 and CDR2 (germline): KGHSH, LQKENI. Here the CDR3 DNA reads TGTGCCAGCTCACCAACGGATAATTCACCCCTCCACTTT. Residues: CASSPTDNSPLHF. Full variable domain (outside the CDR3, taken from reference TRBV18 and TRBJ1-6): NAGVMQNPRHLVRRRGQEARLRCSPMKGHSHVYWYRQLPEEGLKFMVYLQKENIIDESGMPKERFSAEFPKEGPSILRIQQVVRGDSAAYFCASSPTDNSPLHFGNGTRLTVT.

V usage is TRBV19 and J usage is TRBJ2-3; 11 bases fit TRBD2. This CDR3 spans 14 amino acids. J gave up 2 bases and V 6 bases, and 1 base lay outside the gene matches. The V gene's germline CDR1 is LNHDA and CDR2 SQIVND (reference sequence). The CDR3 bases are TGTGCCAGTAGACTAGCGGGGGTCACAGATACGCAGTATTTT. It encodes CASRLAGVTDTQYF.

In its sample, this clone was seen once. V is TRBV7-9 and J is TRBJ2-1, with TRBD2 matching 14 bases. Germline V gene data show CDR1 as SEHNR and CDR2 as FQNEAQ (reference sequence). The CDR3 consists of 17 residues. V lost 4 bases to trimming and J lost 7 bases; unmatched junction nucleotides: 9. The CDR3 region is CASSSFGLAGGLNEQFF. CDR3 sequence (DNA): TGTGCCAGCAGCTCCTTCGGACTAGCGGGGGGCTTGAATGAGCAGTTCTTC.

CDR3 DNA sequence: TGTGCCAGCAGTGAAAGCTGGGGGGCAGATACGCAGTATTTT. This translates into CASSESWGADTQYF. The chain links TRBV6-1 to TRBJ2-3; D perhaps matches TRBD2 (6 bases). CDR1 and CDR2 from the germline V gene are MNHNS and SASEGT. Trimming pared 2 bases from V and 4 bases from J, leaving 10 bases between. The CDR3 extends over 14 amino acids.

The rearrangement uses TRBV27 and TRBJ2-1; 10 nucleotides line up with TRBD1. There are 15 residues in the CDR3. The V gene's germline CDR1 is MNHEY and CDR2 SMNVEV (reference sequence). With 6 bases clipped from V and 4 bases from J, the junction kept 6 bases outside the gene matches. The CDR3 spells CASSPRTGGYNEQFF. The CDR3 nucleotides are TGTGCCAGCAGCCCGAGGACAGGGGGTTACAATGAGCAGTTCTTC.

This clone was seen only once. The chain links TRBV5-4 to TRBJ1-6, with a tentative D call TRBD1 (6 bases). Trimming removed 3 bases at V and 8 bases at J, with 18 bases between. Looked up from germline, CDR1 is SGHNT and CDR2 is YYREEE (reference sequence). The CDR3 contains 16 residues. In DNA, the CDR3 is TGTGCCAGCAGCTCCGTACGGGGGGCTGTGGATTCACCCCTCCACTTT. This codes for CASSSVRGAVDSPLHF.

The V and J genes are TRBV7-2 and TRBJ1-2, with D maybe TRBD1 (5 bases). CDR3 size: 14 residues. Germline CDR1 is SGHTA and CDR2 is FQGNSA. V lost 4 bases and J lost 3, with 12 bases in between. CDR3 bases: TGTGCCAGCAGCTCTGCGGCGGGGGACTATGGCTACACCTTC. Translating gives CASSSAAGDYGYTF.

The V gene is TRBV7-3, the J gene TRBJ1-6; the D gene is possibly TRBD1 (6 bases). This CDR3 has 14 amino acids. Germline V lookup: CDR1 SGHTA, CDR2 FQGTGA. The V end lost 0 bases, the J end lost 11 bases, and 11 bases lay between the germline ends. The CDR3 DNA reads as TGTGCCAGCAGCTTAACCTCGGGGGGCACACCCCTCCACTTT. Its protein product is CASSLTSGGTPLHF.

CDR3 nucleotide sequence: TGCGCCAGCAGCCAATCAAACAGGCAGCCCTATGGCTACACCTTC. It is translated as CASSQSNRQPYGYTF. The rearrangement uses TRBV4-3 and TRBJ1-2; D may be TRBD1 (5 bases). The V end was cut by 2 bases, the J end by 4 bases, with 14 bases between. Per germline, CDR1 LGHNA and CDR2 YSLEER. The CDR3 has 15 residues.

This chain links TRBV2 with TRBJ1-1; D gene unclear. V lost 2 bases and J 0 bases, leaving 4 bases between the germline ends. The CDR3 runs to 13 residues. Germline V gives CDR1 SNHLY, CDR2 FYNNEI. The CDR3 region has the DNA TGTGCCAGCAGTGAACGTCTGAACACTGAAGCTTTCTTT. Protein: CASSERLNTEAFF.

CDR3 in DNA: TGTGCCAGCTCACCCAACAGGGACGGCTACACCTTC. It translates to CASSPNRDGYTF. The V gene is TRBV18, the J gene TRBJ1-2; TRBD1 is a possible D gene (6 bases). The CDR3 sequence is 12 residues long. V lost 3 bases and J lost 8, with 10 bases in between. Germline CDR1 KGHSH, CDR2 LQKENI.

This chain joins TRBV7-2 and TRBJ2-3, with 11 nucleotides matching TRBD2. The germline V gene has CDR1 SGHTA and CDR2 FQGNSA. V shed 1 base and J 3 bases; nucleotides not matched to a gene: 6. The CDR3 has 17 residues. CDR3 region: CASSLEVAGGPTDTQYF. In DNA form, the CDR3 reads TGTGCCAGCAGCTTAGAAGTAGCGGGGGGGCCAACAGATACGCAGTATTTT.

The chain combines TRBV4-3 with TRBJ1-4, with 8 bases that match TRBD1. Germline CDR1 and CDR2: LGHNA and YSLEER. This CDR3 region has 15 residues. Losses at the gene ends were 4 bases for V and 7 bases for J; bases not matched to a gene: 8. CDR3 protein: CASSPSGQGGEKLFF. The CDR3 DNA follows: TGCGCCAGCAGCCCCTCAGGACAGGGAGGTGAAAAACTGTTTTTT.

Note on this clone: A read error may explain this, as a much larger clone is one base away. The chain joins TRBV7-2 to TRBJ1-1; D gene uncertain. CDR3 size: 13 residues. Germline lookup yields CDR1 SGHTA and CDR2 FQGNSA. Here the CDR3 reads CASSQSGNTEAFF. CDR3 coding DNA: TGTGCCAGCAGCCAAAGCGGGAACACTGAGGCTTTCTTT.

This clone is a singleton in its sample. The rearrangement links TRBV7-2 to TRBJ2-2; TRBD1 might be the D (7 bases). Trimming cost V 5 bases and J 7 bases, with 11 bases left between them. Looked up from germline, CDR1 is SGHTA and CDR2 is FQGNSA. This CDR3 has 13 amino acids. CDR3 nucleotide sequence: TGTGCCAGCAGCCCCCAGGGGGGCGGGGAGCTGTTTTTT. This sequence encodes CASSPQGGGELFF. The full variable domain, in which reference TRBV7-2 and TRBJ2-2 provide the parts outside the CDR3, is GAGVSQSPSNKVTEKGKDVELRCDPISGHTALYWYRQSLGQGLEFLIYFQGNSAPDKSGLPSDRFSAERTGGSVSTLTIQRTQQEDSAVYLCASSPQGGGELFFGEGSRLTVL.

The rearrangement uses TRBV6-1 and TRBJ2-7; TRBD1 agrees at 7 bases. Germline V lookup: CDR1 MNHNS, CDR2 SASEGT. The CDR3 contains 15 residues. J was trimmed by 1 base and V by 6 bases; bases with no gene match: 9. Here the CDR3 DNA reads TGTGCCAGCAGCGCCCCAAGGGGGCAATCCTACGAGCAGTACTTC. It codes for CASSAPRGQSYEQYF.

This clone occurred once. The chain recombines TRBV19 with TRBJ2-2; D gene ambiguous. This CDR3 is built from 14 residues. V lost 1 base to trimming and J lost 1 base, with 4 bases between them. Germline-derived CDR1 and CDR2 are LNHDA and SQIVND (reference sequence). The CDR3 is CASSIAGNTGELFF. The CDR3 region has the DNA TGTGCCAGTAGTATAGCGGGGAACACCGGGGAGCTGTTTTTT.